The clone carrying this TCR beta chain is a singleton in its sample. This sample stems from a study of shared clonotypes between healthy human individuals. Naive CD8 populations comprised CD45RO-negative cells positively selected for CCR7, excluding terminally differentiated effector memory CD45RA+ cells. Several immunoSEQ plates held equal portions of the genomic DNA taken from each subset. Sorted-subset replicate PCR reactions contained 200 to 250 ng DNA, corresponding to approximately 30,000 T cell genomes. As originally analysed: Sequence data from immunoSEQ were junction-only and lacked quality scores; consequently, filtering differed. Using immunoSEQ multiplex PCR, the repertoire was profiled, and TCRdb retains in-frame clones only, with some absent. V and J calls and clone size are copied from that table; D and trimming were computed from the DNA. Of about 2,200,000 clones listed, 90% to 95% were seen once; the top ten hold around 1.7%.

Germline V lookup: CDR1 SGDLS, CDR2 YYNGEE. There are 14 residues in the CDR3. Trimming cost V 3 bases and J 3 bases, with 13 bases left between them. What was sequenced was naive CD8+ T cells from PBMCs. The receptor was derived from a man between 18 and 29 years old in good health. Some clones in this sample may be carry-over from other donors' samples. The V gene is TRBV9, the J gene TRBJ2-7; D remains unclear. The CDR3 loop reads CASSERAVDYEQYF. CDR3 DNA: TGTGCCAGCAGCGAACGCGCTGTGGACTACGAGCAGTACTTC.